This entry lists 32 T cell receptor beta chains sequenced from one sample in a study of PD-1 blockade in classical Hodgkin lymphoma. Measured with immunoSEQ multiplex PCR; TCRdb has only the in-frame clones, and not every one. The sample carries about 28,000 clones, roughly 75% recorded once. Time point specified: cycle 4 day 1 (C4D1), after less than seven weeks of nivolumab. There was relapse after autologous stem cell transplantation in every patient, and there was variation in brentuximab vedotin exposure. Material: peripheral blood mononuclear cells (PBMCs), obtained before the fourth cycle of nivolumab. The source of these receptors is a human donor with classical Hodgkin lymphoma.

CDR3: CASSGVGAIYEQYF. CDR3 sequence (DNA): TGTGCCAGCAGTGGTGTTGGCGCCATCTACGAGCAGTACTTC. This chain joins TRBV6-1 and TRBJ2-7; D remains ambiguous. The CDR3 has 14 residues. With 4 bases removed from V and 3 bases from J, the gap between germline ends came to 13 bases. The germline V gene encodes CDR1 MNHNS and CDR2 SASEGT.

The chain is built from TRBV7-9 and TRBJ2-1, with TRBD2 matching 11 bases. With V trimmed by 5 bases and J by 7 bases, 7 bases remained unmatched. CDR1 and CDR2 (germline): SEHNR, FQNEAQ (reference sequence). CDR3 length: 15 residues. This chain's CDR3 is CASSRSSGRLNEQFF. In DNA form, the CDR3 reads TGTGCCAGCAGCCGATCTAGCGGGAGGCTGAATGAGCAGTTCTTC.

This clone has more than one count but fewer than ten. The chain has TRBV25-1 and TRBJ2-1; TRBD2 is a possible D gene (5 bases). This CDR3 spans 11 amino acids. From germline, CDR1 is MGHDK and CDR2 SYGVNS. The V gene lost 7 bases and the J gene lost 8 bases, with 9 bases spanning the gap. Written as DNA, the CDR3 is TGTGCCAGCACTGTGGGAGATGAGCAGTTCTTC. Translating gives CASTVGDEQFF. The variable domain in full, with the rest retrieved from reference TRBV25-1 and TRBJ2-1, is EADIYQTPRYLVIGTGKKITLECSQTMGHDKMYWYQQDPGMELHLIHYSYGVNSTEKGDLSSESTVSRIRTEHFPLTLESARPSHTSQYLCASTVGDEQFFGPGTRLTVL.

The sample holds one count of this clone. The chain uses TRBV10-3 and TRBJ2-1, with 7 bases aligning to TRBD2. This CDR3 has 16 amino acids. CDR1 is ENHRY, CDR2 SYGVKD, per germline. V gave up 0 bases and J gave up 7 bases; unmatched junction bases: 9. The CDR3 nucleotides read TGTGCCATCAGTGAGTCGTACAGCGGGGCAGAGAATGAGCAGTTCTTC. Its protein product is CAISESYSGAENEQFF.

The chain's CDR3 is CASSISSRGHTEAFF. CDR3 coding DNA: TGTGCCAGTAGTATATCCTCCAGGGGACACACTGAAGCTTTCTTT. The chain is built from TRBV19 and TRBJ1-1, with a tentative D call TRBD1 (6 bases). The CDR3 is 15 residues long. With 2 bases removed from V and 3 bases from J, the gap between germline ends came to 13 bases. Germline assignment: CDR1 LNHDA and CDR2 SQIVND (reference sequence).

CDR3 sequence reads: CAISEGTPYEQYF. The CDR3 bases are TGTGCCATCAGTGAAGGGACCCCTTACGAGCAGTACTTC. The chain combines TRBV10-3 with TRBJ2-7; possibly TRBD1 or TRBD2 for D (5 bases each). Germline lookup yields CDR1 ENHRY and CDR2 SYGVKD. V was trimmed by 3 bases and J by 4 bases, leaving 10 bases between them. This CDR3 spans 13 amino acids.

This sequence joins TRBV5-5 and TRBJ1-5, with D unclear. The V and J ends lost 1 base and 3 bases respectively, with 5 bases between them. Germline V gene data show CDR1 as SGHKS and CDR2 as YYEKEE (reference sequence). The CDR3 consists of 13 residues. The CDR3 nucleotides are TGTGCCAGCAGCTTGCTAGTCAATCAGCCCCAGCATTTT. This sequence encodes CASSLLVNQPQHF.

The chain combines TRBV19 with TRBJ1-5; D unclear. V lost 5 bases and J 1 base, leaving 6 bases between the germline ends. Germline CDR1 is LNHDA and CDR2 is SQIVND (reference sequence). This CDR3 contains 13 residues. CDR3 region: CASSLRSNQPQHF. CDR3 in DNA: TGTGCCAGTAGTCTGAGGAGCAATCAGCCCCAGCATTTT.

The chain carries TRBV2 and TRBJ2-1, with a weak D call TRBD1 (6 bases). V was shortened by 9 bases and J by 3 bases, with 15 bases between the two germline ends. The CDR3 is 14 amino acids. From germline, CDR1 is SNHLY and CDR2 FYNNEI. The CDR3 here is CASIKGEVYNEQFF. DNA of the CDR3: TGTGCCAGTATAAAGGGGGAAGTCTACAATGAGCAGTTCTTC.

Notes on this clone: Other DNA sequences in this specimen translate into the identical CDR3. V gene TRBV6-1 combines with J gene TRBJ2-7; 7 nucleotides align to TRBD1. This CDR3 is 14 amino acids long. With 7 bases clipped from V and 1 base from J, the junction kept 7 bases outside the gene matches. Germline assignment: CDR1 MNHNS and CDR2 SASEGT. The CDR3 spells CASTEQGRSYEQYF. CDR3 in DNA: TGTGCCAGCACCGAACAGGGGCGGTCCTACGAGCAGTACTTC.

The rearrangement uses TRBV6-1 and TRBJ2-3; D gene uncertain. Germline V gene lookup returns CDR1 MNHNS and CDR2 SASEGT. The V and J ends lost 1 base and 5 bases respectively, with 4 bases between them. The CDR3 loop spans 12 amino acids. The CDR3 bases are TGTGCCAGCAGTGAAGTGATAGATACGCAGTATTTT. It yields the protein CASSEVIDTQYF.

V is TRBV19 and J is TRBJ2-7; no clear D gene. The CDR3 extends over 12 amino acids. The germline CDR1 and CDR2 sequences are LNHDA and SQIVND (reference sequence). Trimming took off 4 bases at V and 3 bases at J, with 7 bases between the two ends. CDR3 protein: CASSTDNYEQYF. For the CDR3, the DNA is TGTGCCAGTAGTACCGACAACTACGAGCAGTACTTC. Full variable domain (missing parts from reference TRBV19 and TRBJ2-7): DGGITQSPKYLFRKEGQNVTLSCEQNLNHDAMYWYRQDPGQGLRLIYYSQIVNDFQKGDIAEGYSVSREKKESFPLTVTSAQKNPTAFYLCASSTDNYEQYFGPGTRLTVT.

The rearrangement links TRBV6-6 to TRBJ2-1, with TRBD1 as a possible D gene (6 bases). V lost 4 bases, J lost 0 bases, and 10 bases lay in between. Germline assignment: CDR1 MNHNY and CDR2 SVGAGI (reference sequence). The CDR3 loop spans 15 amino acids. In DNA form, the CDR3 reads TGTGCCAGCAGTTTCACAGGGCGCTCCTACAATGAGCAGTTCTTC. Translated: CASSFTGRSYNEQFF.

V is TRBV18 and J is TRBJ2-4, with D perhaps matching TRBD1 (6 bases). The V gene lost 3 bases and the J gene lost 8 bases, with 17 bases spanning the gap. The CDR3 is 15 residues long. The germline V gene encodes CDR1 KGHSH and CDR2 LQKENI. CDR3 residues: CASSPTGQPGDIQYF. CDR3 bases: TGTGCCAGCTCACCTACCGGACAGCCTGGGGACATTCAGTACTTC.

The chain couples TRBV7-2 to TRBJ2-5, with a tentative D call TRBD2 (6 bases). The germline V and J ends were trimmed by 4 bases and 3 bases, with 18 bases remaining between them. The CDR3 covers 16 residues. Germline CDR1 reads SGHTA; CDR2 reads FQGNSA. The CDR3 sequence is CASSSSVLRAKETQYF. The CDR3 coding sequence is TGTGCCAGCAGCTCTAGCGTCCTCCGGGCCAAAGAGACCCAGTACTTC.

The rearrangement links TRBV27 to TRBJ2-3; the D gene is possibly TRBD2 (5 bases). CDR3 size: 14 residues. The germline V gene encodes CDR1 MNHEY and CDR2 SMNVEV (reference sequence). Trimming left V 5 bases short and J 6 bases short, with 15 bases between. CDR3 residues: CASSPRTGEDTQYF. As DNA, the CDR3 is TGTGCCAGCAGTCCTAGGACTGGCGAGGATACGCAGTATTTT.

The chain links TRBV25-1 to TRBJ2-1; 10 nucleotides agree with TRBD1. This CDR3 contains 15 residues. In germline, CDR1 is MGHDK, CDR2 SYGVNS. The trim removed 3 bases at V and 6 bases at J, leaving 5 bases unmatched. CDR3 DNA: TGTGCCAGCAGTGACCCGACAGGGGGCCTCAATGAGCAGTTCTTC. It specifies CASSDPTGGLNEQFF.

This rearrangement joins TRBV18 to TRBJ2-1; the D call may be TRBD1 or TRBD2 (5 bases each). The CDR3 has 12 amino acids. Trimming took off 4 bases at V and 15 bases at J, with 16 bases between the two ends. Germline CDR1 KGHSH, CDR2 LQKENI. CDR3 in DNA: TGTGCCAGCTCACGGGGGACCGCCGACCTGTTCTTC. Its translation: CASSRGTADLFF.

J is TRBJ1-6 and V is TRBV28, with a tentative D call TRBD1 (6 bases). The CDR3 extends over 16 amino acids. Per germline, CDR1 MDHEN and CDR2 SYDVKM. V lost 5 bases and J 9 bases, leaving 20 bases between the germline ends. CDR3 sequence reads: CASSTLTGIGGSPLHF. CDR3 nucleotide sequence: TGTGCCAGCAGTACGCTCACAGGGATAGGAGGTTCACCCCTCCACTTT.

The gene calls are TRBV7-9 and TRBJ2-5, with D possibly TRBD2 on 7 matching bases. The CDR3 has 13 residues. CDR1 and CDR2 from the germline V gene are SEHNR and FQNEAQ (reference sequence). Trimming pared 5 bases from V and 5 bases from J, leaving 12 bases between. CDR3 amino acids: CASSLGGVETQYF. In DNA, the CDR3 is TGTGCCAGCAGCCTAGGGGGGGTGGAGACCCAGTACTTC.

This clone was seen a handful of times. The rearrangement uses TRBV27 and TRBJ2-2; D is ambiguous. Trimming cost V 3 bases and J 6 bases, with 8 bases left between them. Germline V gene data show CDR1 as MNHEY and CDR2 as SMNVEV (reference sequence). The CDR3 runs 13 residues. CDR3 sequence (DNA): TGTGCCAGCAGTTTTAGGGAAGCCGGGGAGCTGTTTTTT. It specifies CASSFREAGELFF.

The V gene is TRBV6-5, the J gene TRBJ2-7, with a tentative D call TRBD2 (5 bases). Germline CDR1 MNHEY, CDR2 SVGAGI. V dropped 1 base and J dropped 5 bases, with 18 bases sitting between them. This CDR3 spans 16 amino acids. CDR3 in DNA: TGTGCCAGCAGTTACTTGATCTCTGGGAGAGCGGACGAGCAGTACTTC. It translates to CASSYLISGRADEQYF.

The chain combines TRBV2 with TRBJ2-1, with 8 bases identical to TRBD2. The CDR3 consists of 17 residues. The V gene's germline CDR1 is SNHLY and CDR2 FYNNEI. V lost 4 bases to trimming and J lost 7 bases; unmatched junction nucleotides: 15. The CDR3 spells CASSVRDVAGYWNEQFF. The CDR3 nucleotides are TGTGCCAGCAGTGTTCGGGACGTAGCGGGATATTGGAATGAGCAGTTCTTC.

The CDR3 DNA sequence: TGTGCGGTCGAACAACGGGGACAGATCGATGGCTACACCTTC. It is translated as CAVEQRGQIDGYTF. The rearrangement joins TRBV7-9 to TRBJ1-2, with 7 bases identical to TRBD1. CDR1 is SEHNR and CDR2 is FQNEAQ in the germline V gene (reference sequence). The CDR3 is made up of 14 amino acids.

J is TRBJ2-3 and V is TRBV10-3; a possible D gene is TRBD1 (6 bases). Germline values: CDR1 ENHRY, CDR2 SYGVKD. Trimming removed 7 bases from V and 2 bases from J, with 10 bases in between. The CDR3 extends over 13 amino acids. The CDR3 coding sequence is TGTGCCATCAACAGGGTGGACACAGATACGCAGTATTTT. As protein: CAINRVDTDTQYF.

The chain is built from TRBV4-1 and TRBJ2-1, with 7 bases aligning to TRBD1. CDR1 is MGHRA and CDR2 is YSYEKL in the germline V gene. This CDR3 has 18 amino acids. Losses at the gene ends were 4 bases for V and 4 bases for J; bases not matched to a gene: 16. The CDR3 DNA is TGCGCCAGCAGCCCGATGATGAACACAGGGGTATCATACAATGAGCAGTTCTTC. It codes for CASSPMMNTGVSYNEQFF.

The V gene is TRBV5-6, the J gene TRBJ2-1; D call uncertain. Germline values: CDR1 SGHDT, CDR2 YYEEEE. Between the trimmed V and J ends, which lost 2 bases and 8 bases, there was a span of 14 bases. The CDR3 length is 14 residues. The CDR3 protein is CASSFSRSLDEQFF. The CDR3 bases are TGTGCCAGCAGCTTTAGTAGATCCTTGGATGAGCAGTTCTTC.

This chain joins TRBV6-5 and TRBJ2-3; TRBD2 aligns across 7 bases. Germline V gene sequence: CDR1 MNHEY, CDR2 SVGAGI. The CDR3 runs to 13 residues. J lost 2 bases, V lost 6 bases, and 2 bases had no gene match. This chain's CDR3 is CASRAGATDTQYF. The DNA for the CDR3 is TGTGCCAGCAGGGCGGGAGCCACAGATACGCAGTATTTT.

This chain links TRBV6-6 with TRBJ1-5; a possible D gene is TRBD1 (6 bases). The CDR3 is 12 amino acids. Trimming took off 7 bases at V and 5 bases at J, with 9 bases between the two ends. CDR1 is MNHNY and CDR2 is SVGAGI in the germline V gene (reference sequence). This CDR3 is CASKQGDQPQHF. The CDR3 DNA sequence: TGTGCCAGCAAACAGGGAGATCAGCCCCAGCATTTT.

This clone has a single count. The chain is built from TRBV5-1 and TRBJ2-3; D is unclear. Germline V gene sequence: CDR1 SGHRS, CDR2 YFSETQ. CDR3 size: 13 residues. Trimming shortened V by 4 bases and J by 2 bases, and 8 bases separated the two germline ends. The CDR3 spells CASSPRNTDTQYF. In nucleotides, the CDR3 is TGCGCCAGCAGCCCAAGGAACACAGATACGCAGTATTTT.

The chain links TRBV28 to TRBJ2-7, with a tentative D call TRBD2 (5 bases). Trimming cost V 6 bases and J 3 bases, with 12 bases left between them. The CDR3 runs to 13 residues. The germline CDR1 and CDR2 sequences are MDHEN and SYDVKM. The CDR3 region has the DNA TGTGCCAGCAGACCCAGGACTGGCTACGAGCAGTACTTC. Its protein product is CASRPRTGYEQYF. Drawing the rest from reference TRBV28 and TRBJ2-7, the complete variable domain is DVKVTQSSRYLVKRTGEKVFLECVQDMDHENMFWYRQDPGLGLRLIYFSYDVKMKEKGDIPEGYSVSREKKERFSLILESASTNQTSMYLCASRPRTGYEQYFGPGTRLTVT.

This sequence joins TRBV7-9 and TRBJ2-1; TRBD2 agrees at 8 bases. The germline CDR1 and CDR2 sequences are SEHNR and FQNEAQ (reference sequence). With 1 base clipped from V and 9 bases from J, the junction kept 8 bases outside the gene matches. The CDR3 is 15 amino acids. The CDR3: CASSLVPSGWGEQFF. CDR3 coding DNA: TGTGCCAGCAGCTTAGTACCTAGCGGGTGGGGTGAGCAGTTCTTC.